The source of this T cell receptor (beta chain) is a study of cytotoxic CD8 clonotypes in ibrutinib-treated CLL. J lost 2 bases, V lost 9 bases, and 4 bases had no gene match. The CDR3 runs to 13 residues. Per germline, CDR1 SGHRS and CDR2 YFSETQ. Sequencing used immunoSEQ multiplex PCR; TCRdb keeps in-frame clones, though not all of them. The sample holds about 14,000 clones, under 75% seen once. The material sequenced was PBMCs, taken before ibrutinib treatment. This TCR was recovered from a human donor with chronic lymphocytic leukemia. The chain joins TRBV5-1 to TRBJ2-1; 8 bases agree with TRBD2. CDR3 in DNA: TGCGCCACCCGGGGGGGGCCCTACAATGAGCAGTTCTTC. It codes for CATRGGPYNEQFF.